Many counts were recorded for the clone carrying this TCR beta chain. Its target is not known. This entry is derived from a study of molecular identifiers for immune sequencing clone quantification. Methods described previously, with TCR primers listed, were used for bulk TCR libraries. TCRdb reanalysed the PCR reads using MiXCR and keeps one entry per CDR3 protein. The sample yields about 500,000 distinct CDR3 sequences, around 21% seen once. Trimming shortened V by 0 bases and J by 7 bases, and 16 bases separated the two germline ends. CDR1 and CDR2 from the germline V gene are LGHNA and YNFKEQ. The CDR3 extends over 15 amino acids. Points from the study as a whole: Jurkat TCR RNA spiked in from one cell (amid over 850,000 naive cells) was reportedly detectable. The study found clones above 20 RNA copies held over 98% of effector molecules and under 1% in naive cells.

The sequenced sample consisted of naive CD8+ T cells from blood, with Jurkat cell RNA spiked in. The subset was: FACS-sorted CD8+CD4-CCR7+CD45RA+ naive T cells. V and J are TRBV4-2 and TRBJ2-7, with D tentatively TRBD1 (5 bases). The receptor comes from a human donor in good health. Some libraries in this study had Jurkat cell RNA spiked in. CDR3 DNA sequence: TGTGCCAGCAGCCAAGATCAGGGTACCGTCGGGGAGCAGTACTTC. Protein: CASSQDQGTVGEQYF.